This record covers a single T cell receptor beta chain. The antigen is undetermined. The entry originates in a study of cytomegalovirus exposure and HLA in healthy donors. Study details: Among several hundred genotyped donors, more than 65% fell in the Caucasian-associated ancestry cluster. Findings of the study overall: TCR beta chains numbering more than 150 were designated cytomegalovirus-associated. At a 0.05 false discovery rate, a later analysis found 15,000 to 20,000 TCR beta sequences to be associated with HLA alleles. Follow-up analysis later connected one missense variant in DCLRE1C with trimming of TCR beta V- and J-genes.

The PCR was carried out with 60 Vbeta primers and 13 Jbeta primers. Clones were sequenced by immunoSEQ multiplex PCR, and TCRdb holds only the in-frame ones, with some missing. Of roughly 190,000 clones in the sample, 81% are singletons; the top ten hold roughly 3.1%. Specimen: PBMCs. This TCR was recovered from a man aged 35-49 years in good health and CMV-seropositive.

The CDR3 spells CASSFEESSEKLFF. The CDR3 bases are TGCGCCAGCAGCTTCGAGGAGAGTAGTGAAAAACTGTTTTTT. V gene TRBV5-1 combines with J gene TRBJ1-4; D not resolved. CDR1 and CDR2 (germline): SGHRS, YFSETQ. CDR3 length equals 14 residues. V was pared by 2 bases and J by 7 bases, with 12 bases between.